This T cell receptor (beta chain) came from a study of T cells after posttransplantation cyclophosphamide (dated by TCRdb to 2016 to 2017). With regard to the full study: Using TRB sequencing, the study followed how the T cell repertoire rebuilt after myeloablative bone marrow transplantation with posttransplantation cyclophosphamide given as GVHD prophylaxis. TRB sequencing was also done on up to about 3 additional blood samples from 2 to 5.2 years after transplant in 3 patients, and on pretransplant blood from a handful of patients. Samples from around 40 PTCy-treated patients and 15 to 20 related bone marrow donors of those patients were subjected to antigen receptor sequencing. TRA and TRB clonality were tightly correlated in about 10 samples, so subsequent TCR analyses focused on TRB only. Public TRB sequences were compared against a database of over 3,500 sequences linked to responses to pathogens, tumor antigens, self-antigens and alloantigens. Blood from all 35 or so PTCy patients with 1-year posttransplant specimens was subjected to TRB sequencing. Paper-wide results and their limitations: Across the approximately 45 patients, TRB clonality was highly associated with recipient CMV seropositivity and CMV reactivation, and diversity with PTCy was similar to that in the CNI/methotrexate controls. The TRB repertoires of T cells infiltrating skin or the GI tract showed only limited overlap with the TRB repertoires found in blood. Donor-recipient similarity was low at 1-2 months but increased during the first year, and donor CD8+ memory clones often dominated later blood repertoires.

The CDR3 covers 12 residues, taking in both the cysteine and the phenylalanine. Only the CDR3 part of the read is kept: 36 bases, read in frame from the first base. In the germline V gene, CDR1 corresponds to SGHTA and CDR2 to FQGTGA. The sample's treatment or condition label, in plain terms: high-dose cyclophosphamide on days +3 and +4 as single-agent GVHD prophylaxis. Patients in the PTCy group got busulfan and fludarabine conditioning, a marrow graft from a related or unrelated donor, and cyclophosphamide on days +3 and +4. The PTCy-treated patients were drawn from a prospective, multi-institutional clinical trial. Peripheral blood and bone marrow mononuclear cells were isolated by Ficoll-Hypaque density centrifugation and were cryopreserved. FACS on a FACSAria II was used to sort CD4+ and CD8+ T cells, including the naive and memory subsets. TRB sequencing used genomic DNA with the immunoSEQ assay at survey resolution or the hsTCRB kit. The original methods were these. The immunoSEQ software handled the initial read processing, while the LymphoSeq R package was used for the repertoire analyses. For each TRB dataset, clonality was calculated as 1 minus normalized Shannon entropy, and the Gini coefficient was computed as well. Phenotypes of unsorted samples were inferred by mapping TRB sequences from sorted subsets of the recipient or donor onto unsorted samples of the same recipient. The source is immuneACCESS, and TCRdb retained only in-frame sequences with V and J called. Part of the clones is not carried over; for the studies checked, unresolved V genes explain less than half of this, and the remainder is unexplained. V, J and clone size are taken as reported in that table, and D and trimming were inferred from the DNA itself. For this sample the table gives tens of thousands of clones, of which around 80% were detected only once. 6.5% to 9.5% of the sample lies in the top ten.

With respect to this clone: The clone's antigen remains unknown. At one boundary the junction diverges from the germline segment, which might be a read error.

This sequence uses TRBV7-3 and TRBJ2-7; 7 central nucleotides agree with TRBD2. The receptor's source is a female patient in her thirties or forties who received an allogeneic stem cell transplant from a related donor, was CMV-positive, and had no GVHD. After a transplant, some T cells may be of graft donor origin. The sequencing used CD4+ T cells sorted from blood, collected approximately 2,000 days after a stem cell transplant with posttransplant cyclophosphamide. The nucleotide sequence is given as TGTGCCAGCAGCCTTCCCGGGGGGAGCCTGAACTTC. Its coded protein is CASSLPGGSLNF.